This T cell receptor beta chain was observed in a study of regulatory T cells in long-lasting Graves disease. The sample's time point: persistent/refractory GD, antithyroid drugs over 5 years with positive TRAb. PBMC RNA served as the TCR library source. It was an endocrinology department in Xi'an, China, that provided the patients. Each patient gave approximately 9.6 milliliters of EDTA-anticoagulated peripheral blood. HTBI primers from iRepertoire and Arm-PCR of CDR3 regions yielded the TCR beta libraries. From the multiplex PCR reads, TCRdb called clonotypes with MiXCR, one entry per CDR3 protein. Among roughly 430,000 distinct CDR3 sequences listed, 20% to 25% were seen once. The V and J ends lost 6 bases and 0 bases respectively, with 12 bases between them. This CDR3 has 15 residues. CDR1 ENHRY and CDR2 SYGVKD come from the germline V gene.

This chain joins TRBV10-3 and TRBJ1-3; D is ambiguous. The sample consisted of peripheral blood mononuclear cells (PBMCs), taken when the disease was refractory, from a patient treated with antithyroid drugs. The sequence was obtained from a female donor with Graves disease. This CDR3 is CAIRDLTGSGNTIYF. Written as DNA, the CDR3 is TGTGCCATCAGAGATTTAACCGGCTCTGGAAACACCATATATTTT.